This entry concerns a single T cell receptor (beta chain). Its antigen is unknown. The sample is drawn from a study of blood T cells in healthy people across ages. Overall study results and limits: Significant beta diversity loss was already apparent by age approximately 38, declining roughly linearly.

CDR1 and CDR2 (germline): SQVTM, ANQGSEA. The V and J ends lost 2 bases and 8 bases respectively, with 18 bases between them. CDR3 length: 14 amino acids. Then a second PCR, running roughly 6 to 11 cycles, was carried out with a sample-barcoded 5' primer and a J-beta primer mix. A tag from a template-switch adaptor with 12 random nucleotides marked each cDNA molecule. The yield of each sample was at least 2.5 million CDR3-containing paired-end reads. Each CDR3 protein gets one entry after TCRdb re-called the 5' RACE reads with MiXCR. The sample has about 1 million distinct CDR3 sequences, around 43% seen once.

The sample consisted of blood. This receptor was identified in a woman aged 55-69 years in good health. The chain is built from TRBV29-1 and TRBJ1-2, with D tentatively TRBD1 (6 bases). CDR3 amino acids: CSVEPPGVSPGYTF. In DNA form, the CDR3 reads TGCAGCGTTGAACCCCCAGGGGTTTCTCCCGGCTACACCTTC. The whole variable domain, remainder taken from reference TRBV29-1 and TRBJ1-2, is SAVISQKPSRDICQRGTSLTIQCQVDSQVTMMFWYRQQPGQSLTLIATANQGSEATYESGFVIDKFPISRPNLTFSTLTVSNMSPEDSSIYLCSVEPPGVSPGYTFGSGTRLTVV.